These 21 T cell receptor beta chains share one sample of origin, sequenced in a study of shared clonotypes between healthy human individuals. Here immunoSEQ multiplex PCR was the method, and the copy in TCRdb shows in-frame clones only, minus some. The data hold 850,000 to 1,100,000 clones, with about 80% observed a single time. The material sequenced was memory CD4+ T cells from PBMCs. The subset is: CD45RA-negative fraction. These receptor sequences come from a man between 18 and 29 years old in good health. Some clones in this sample may be carry-over from other donors' samples.

This chain connects TRBV5-1 to TRBJ2-7, with a possible D match to TRBD1 (6 bases). Germline values: CDR1 SGHRS, CDR2 YFSETQ. The CDR3 runs 13 residues. Trimming took off 5 bases at V and 6 bases at J, with 15 bases between the two ends. The CDR3 spells CASSRGNPSEQYF. CDR3 DNA sequence: TGCGCCAGCAGTAGGGGGAATCCCTCCGAGCAGTACTTC. The entire variable domain, with the rest obtained from reference TRBV5-1 and TRBJ2-7, is as follows: KAGVTQTPRYLIKTRGQQVTLSCSPISGHRSVSWYQQTPGQGLQFLFEYFSETQRNKGNFPGRFSGRQFSNSRSEMNVSTLELGDSALYLCASSRGNPSEQYFGPGTRLTVT.

DNA of the CDR3: TGCGCCAGCAGCGCCGACGGGAACACCGGGGAGCTGTTTTTT. This gives the protein CASSADGNTGELFF. J is TRBJ2-2 and V is TRBV5-1, with no clear D. V gave up 4 bases and J gave up 1 base, with 8 bases separating them. Germline V lookup: CDR1 SGHRS, CDR2 YFSETQ. The CDR3 totals 14 residues.

Of note for this clone: Since no conserved phenylalanine or tryptophan closes the CDR3, a read error is the likely cause. The chain is built from TRBV11-3 and TRBJ1-5; no clear D. Looked up from germline, CDR1 is SGHNT and CDR2 is YENEEA. There are 16 residues in the CDR3. CDR3 coding DNA: TGCGCCAGCAGCTTAAGAAGTGATGCGAGCAATCAGCCCCAGCATCTT. Translating it yields CASSLRSDASNQPQHL.

V and J are TRBV28 and TRBJ1-2; D is unresolved. The CDR3 is 14 amino acids. Between the trimmed V and J ends, which lost 6 bases and 4 bases, there was a span of 15 bases. Germline values: CDR1 MDHEN, CDR2 SYDVKM. CDR3 coding DNA: TGTGCCAGCAGCCCCCAAGGTGTTAGCTATGGCTACACCTTC. Translating gives CASSPQGVSYGYTF.

CDR3 DNA: TGTGCCAGTAGTACAGGACAGGGGGAGACCCAGTACTTC. It translates to CASSTGQGETQYF. V gene TRBV19 combines with J gene TRBJ2-5; 9 positions agree with TRBD1. The CDR3 is made up of 13 amino acids. CDR1 is LNHDA and CDR2 is SQIVND in the germline V gene (reference sequence). J was trimmed by 5 bases and V by 4 bases; bases with no gene match: 2.

The rearrangement uses TRBV20-1 and TRBJ1-1; unclear D gene. Trimming pared 6 bases from V and 0 bases from J, leaving 5 bases between. The CDR3 has 11 amino acids. CDR1 and CDR2 from the germline V gene are DFQATT and SNEGSKA (reference sequence). The CDR3 DNA reads as TGCAGTGCCTATTTGAACACTGAAGCTTTCTTT. Translation: CSAYLNTEAFF.

This chain connects TRBV9 to TRBJ2-1, with TRBD1 matching over 8 bases. This CDR3 contains 15 residues. Unmatched junction bases numbered 3, after V lost 0 bases and J lost 4 bases. The germline V gene has CDR1 SGDLS and CDR2 YYNGEE. CDR3 nucleotides: TGTGCCAGCAGCGTAGGACAGGGGATTTACAATGAGCAGTTCTTC. Its translation: CASSVGQGIYNEQFF.

The chain is built from TRBV6-1 and TRBJ2-5, with D possibly being TRBD2 (6 bases). The CDR3 contains 13 residues. Germline assignment: CDR1 MNHNS and CDR2 SASEGT. The V gene lost 7 bases and the J gene lost 2 bases, with 11 bases spanning the gap. This CDR3 is CASIFSGQETQYF. The CDR3, as DNA: TGTGCCAGCATTTTTAGCGGACAAGAGACCCAGTACTTC.

The chain carries TRBV6-5 and TRBJ1-2; perhaps TRBD1 as D (5 bases). Germline V lookup: CDR1 MNHEY, CDR2 SVGAGI. CDR3 length: 15 amino acids. V was cut by 6 bases and J by 4 bases, with 18 bases left in between. CDR3 sequence reads: CASRAPGQPSYGYTF. The CDR3 nucleotides read TGTGCCAGCAGGGCCCCGGGGCAGCCCAGCTATGGCTACACCTTC.

This chain connects TRBV5-1 to TRBJ2-2; 9 nucleotides agree with TRBD2. CDR3 length: 17 residues. Germline V CDR1 and CDR2: SGHRS, YFSETQ. The V segment lost 0 bases and the J segment 0 bases; nucleotides outside the gene matches: 3. This CDR3 is CASSLASGAANTGELFF. As DNA, the CDR3 is TGCGCCAGCAGCTTGGCTAGCGGGGCGGCGAACACCGGGGAGCTGTTTTTT.

This chain uses TRBV7-9 with TRBJ2-7; D tentatively reads TRBD1 or TRBD2 (5 bases each). V lost 7 bases and J 6 bases, leaving 13 bases between the germline ends. The CDR3 spans 12 residues. CDR1 and CDR2 from the germline V gene are SEHNR and FQNEAQ (reference sequence). CDR3 residues: CASNTGLGEQYF. CDR3 coding DNA: TGTGCCAGCAACACGGGGCTAGGCGAGCAGTACTTC.

This chain uses TRBV14 with TRBJ2-7; tentatively, D is TRBD1 (7 bases). Trimming shortened V by 2 bases and J by 3 bases, and 17 bases separated the two germline ends. CDR3 size: 16 residues. Germline-derived CDR1 and CDR2 are SGHDN and FVKESK. The DNA of the CDR3 is TGTGCCAGCAGCCAATTTAGGGCAGGGGGAGGCTACGAGCAGTACTTC. This gives the protein CASSQFRAGGGYEQYF.

The gene calls are TRBV25-1 and TRBJ1-6, with D unresolved. Germline V CDR1 and CDR2: MGHDK, SYGVNS. This CDR3 contains 13 residues. V was pared by 8 bases and J by 8 bases, with 13 bases between. CDR3 region: CASGPRGDSPLHF. The CDR3 bases are TGTGCCAGCGGACCACGAGGCGATTCACCCCTCCACTTT.

The chain links TRBV10-3 to TRBJ2-7, with a tentative D call TRBD2 (5 bases). The CDR3 runs to 16 residues. V lost 4 bases and J lost 6, with 22 bases in between. Germline assignment: CDR1 ENHRY and CDR2 SYGVKD. The CDR3 reads CAISGGSSPPVREQYF. CDR3 sequence (DNA): TGTGCCATCAGTGGAGGGAGCTCCCCCCCGGTTCGCGAGCAGTACTTC.

This chain connects TRBV11-3 to TRBJ2-2; TRBD1 matches at 9 bases. CDR1 SGHNT and CDR2 YENEEA come from the germline V gene. Trimming took 4 bases from V and 7 from J; bases not matched to a gene: 4. The CDR3 totals 14 residues. Written as DNA, the CDR3 is TGTGCCAGCAGCTCGACAGGGGGTGTCGGGGAGCTGTTTTTT. Translated, it gives CASSSTGGVGELFF.

The chain couples TRBV9 to TRBJ1-3, with unresolved D. Looked up from germline, CDR1 is SGDLS and CDR2 is YYNGEE. This CDR3 is 16 amino acids long. Trimming took off 3 bases at V and 0 bases at J, with 13 bases between the two ends. The CDR3 here is CASSAPSTSSGNTIYF. CDR3 DNA: TGTGCCAGCAGCGCACCTTCAACATCCTCTGGAAACACCATATATTTT.

This chain joins TRBV25-1 and TRBJ1-1; 8 bases are shared with TRBD1. This CDR3 spans 16 amino acids. Germline V gene lookup returns CDR1 MGHDK and CDR2 SYGVNS. With 2 bases clipped from V and 4 bases from J, the junction kept 9 bases outside the gene matches. The CDR3 DNA reads as TGTGCCAGCAGTGAAGGGGACAGGCTAACCCTCACTGAAGCTTTCTTT. Protein sequence: CASSEGDRLTLTEAFF.

V usage is TRBV7-9 and J usage is TRBJ1-1; D remains unclear. The V and J ends lost 4 bases and 8 bases respectively, with 20 bases between them. CDR3 length: 15 residues. The germline V gene has CDR1 SEHNR and CDR2 FQNEAQ (reference sequence). The CDR3 DNA reads TGTGCCAGCAGCTCGCGGCGCGGCTGGGCAGACGAAGCTTTCTTT. Its protein product is CASSSRRGWADEAFF. The whole variable domain, remainder taken from reference TRBV7-9 and TRBJ1-1, is DTGVSQNPRHKITKRGQNVTFRCDPISEHNRLYWYRQTLGQGPEFLTYFQNEAQLEKSRLLSDRFSAERPKGSFSTLEIQRTEQGDSAMYLCASSSRRGWADEAFFGQGTRLTVV.

The J gene is TRBJ2-7, the V gene TRBV6-6; D is possibly TRBD1 or TRBD2 (5 bases each). From germline, CDR1 is MNHNY and CDR2 SVGAGI (reference sequence). This CDR3 region has 14 residues. Trimming left V 4 bases short and J 2 bases short, with 12 bases between. The CDR3 DNA follows: TGTGCCAGCAGTTTGGGGCTAGCCGCCTACGAGCAGTACTTC. This encodes CASSLGLAAYEQYF.

The V call is TRBV28, the J call TRBJ1-2; D unclear. This CDR3 is built from 15 residues. V was pared by 2 bases and J by 8 bases, with 18 bases between. From germline, CDR1 is MDHEN and CDR2 SYDVKM. The CDR3 DNA sequence: TGTGCCAGCAGTTTACTCTCGACGGATACTATGGGCTACACCTTC. This encodes CASSLLSTDTMGYTF.

The chain carries TRBV12-1 and TRBJ2-3; TRBD1 reflects the table's D call only, with no check against the DNA. TRBV12-1 is labeled a pseudogene. The CDR3 length is 22 residues. The CDR3 sequence: CASSFEFRQPRTGGARTDTQYF. The CDR3 region has the DNA TGTGCCAGCAGCTTTGAGTTTCGACAGCCTCGAACAGGGGGTGCTCGCACAGATACGCAGTATTTT.